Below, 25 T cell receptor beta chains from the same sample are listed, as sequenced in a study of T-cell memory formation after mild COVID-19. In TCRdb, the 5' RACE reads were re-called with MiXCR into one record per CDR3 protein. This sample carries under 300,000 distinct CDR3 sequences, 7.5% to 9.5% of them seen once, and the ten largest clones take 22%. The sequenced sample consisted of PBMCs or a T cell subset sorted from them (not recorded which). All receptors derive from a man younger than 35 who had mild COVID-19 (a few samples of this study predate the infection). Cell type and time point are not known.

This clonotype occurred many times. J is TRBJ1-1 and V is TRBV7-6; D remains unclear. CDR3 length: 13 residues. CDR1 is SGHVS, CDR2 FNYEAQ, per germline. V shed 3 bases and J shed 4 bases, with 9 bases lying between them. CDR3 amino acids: CASSLARTTEAFF. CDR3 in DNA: TGTGCCAGCAGCTTGGCCCGTACCACTGAAGCTTTCTTT. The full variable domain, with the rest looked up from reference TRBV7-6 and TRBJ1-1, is GAGVSQSPRYKVTKRGQDVALRCDPISGHVSLYWYRQALGQGPEFLTYFNYEAQQDKSGLPNDRFSAERPEGSISTLTIQRTEQRDSAMYRCASSLARTTEAFFGQGTRLTVV.

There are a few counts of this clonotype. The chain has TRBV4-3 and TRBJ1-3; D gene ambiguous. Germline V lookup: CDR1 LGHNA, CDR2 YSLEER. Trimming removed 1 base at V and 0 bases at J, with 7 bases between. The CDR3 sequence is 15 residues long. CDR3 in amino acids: CASSQASTSGNTIYF. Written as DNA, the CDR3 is TGCGCCAGCAGCCAAGCTTCTACCTCTGGAAACACCATATATTTT.

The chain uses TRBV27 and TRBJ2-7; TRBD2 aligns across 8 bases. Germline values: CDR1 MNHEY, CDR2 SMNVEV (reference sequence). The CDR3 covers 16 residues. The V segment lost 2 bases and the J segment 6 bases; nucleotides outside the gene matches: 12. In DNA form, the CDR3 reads TGTGCCAGCAGTTTAATGACTCGGGGGGGCCGCCTCGAGCAGTACTTC. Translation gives CASSLMTRGGRLEQYF.

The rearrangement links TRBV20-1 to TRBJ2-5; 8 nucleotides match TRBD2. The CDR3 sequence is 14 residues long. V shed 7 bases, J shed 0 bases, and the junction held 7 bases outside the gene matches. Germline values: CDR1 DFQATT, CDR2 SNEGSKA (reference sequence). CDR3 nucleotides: TGCAGTGGGAATAGCGGGGTGTACCAAGAGACCCAGTACTTC. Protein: CSGNSGVYQETQYF.

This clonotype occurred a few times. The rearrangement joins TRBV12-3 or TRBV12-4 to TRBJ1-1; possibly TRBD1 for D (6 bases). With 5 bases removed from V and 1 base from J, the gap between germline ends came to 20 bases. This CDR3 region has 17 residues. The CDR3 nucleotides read TGTGCCAGCAGTCCCGGTTTAAGGGGGGCCCGGAACACTGAAGCTTTCTTT. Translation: CASSPGLRGARNTEAFF.

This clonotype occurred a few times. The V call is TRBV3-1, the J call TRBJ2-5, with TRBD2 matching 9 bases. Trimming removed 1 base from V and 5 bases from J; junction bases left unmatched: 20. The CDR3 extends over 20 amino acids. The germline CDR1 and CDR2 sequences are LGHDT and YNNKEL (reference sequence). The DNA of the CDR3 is TGTGCCAGCAGCCAAGTCTGGAGGGTCGGGCTAGCGGGGATCGGGGAGACCCAGTACTTC. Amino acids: CASSQVWRVGLAGIGETQYF.

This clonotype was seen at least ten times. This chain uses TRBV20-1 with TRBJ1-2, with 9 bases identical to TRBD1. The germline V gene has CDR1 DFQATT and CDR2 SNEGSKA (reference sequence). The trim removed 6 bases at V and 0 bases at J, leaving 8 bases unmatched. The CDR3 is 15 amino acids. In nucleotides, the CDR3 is TGCAGTGCCCCCACAGGGGGCTCAGCTAACTATGGCTACACCTTC. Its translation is CSAPTGGSANYGYTF.

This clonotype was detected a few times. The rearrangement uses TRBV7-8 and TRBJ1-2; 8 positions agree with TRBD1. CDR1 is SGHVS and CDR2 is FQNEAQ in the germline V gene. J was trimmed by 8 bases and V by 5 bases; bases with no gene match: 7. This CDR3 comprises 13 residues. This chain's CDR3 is CASSPDRVHGYTF. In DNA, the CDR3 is TGTGCCAGCAGCCCGGACAGGGTTCACGGCTACACCTTC. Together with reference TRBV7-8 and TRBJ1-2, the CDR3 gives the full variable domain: GAGVSQSPRYKVAKRGQDVALRCDPISGHVSLFWYQQALGQGPEFLTYFQNEAQLDKSGLPSDRFFAERPEGSVSTLKIQRTQQEDSAVYLCASSPDRVHGYTFGSGTRLTVV.

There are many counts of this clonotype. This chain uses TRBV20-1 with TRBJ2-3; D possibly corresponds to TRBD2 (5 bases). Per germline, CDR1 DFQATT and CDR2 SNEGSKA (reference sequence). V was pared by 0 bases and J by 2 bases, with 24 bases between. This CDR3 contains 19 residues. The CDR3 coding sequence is TGCAGTGCTAGAGATTGGGCGGCCCGGGATCTCCTATTCACAGATACGCAGTATTTT. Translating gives CSARDWAARDLLFTDTQYF.

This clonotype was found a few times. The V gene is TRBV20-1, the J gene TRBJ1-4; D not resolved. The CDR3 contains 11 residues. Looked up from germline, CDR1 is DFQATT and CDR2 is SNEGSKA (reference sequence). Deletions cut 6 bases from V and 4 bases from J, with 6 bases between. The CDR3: CSAVYNEKLFF. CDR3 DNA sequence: TGCAGTGCGGTGTATAATGAAAAACTGTTTTTT.

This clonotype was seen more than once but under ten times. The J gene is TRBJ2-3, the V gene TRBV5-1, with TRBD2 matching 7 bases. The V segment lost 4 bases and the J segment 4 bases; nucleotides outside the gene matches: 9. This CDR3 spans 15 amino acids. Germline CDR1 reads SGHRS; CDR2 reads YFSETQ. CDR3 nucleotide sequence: TGCGCCAGCAGCCCCGGACTAGGGGATTCAGATACGCAGTATTTT. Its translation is CASSPGLGDSDTQYF.

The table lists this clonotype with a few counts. CDR3: CASSLTAYSGNTIYF. In DNA form, the CDR3 reads TGCGCCAGCAGCTTGACCGCCTACTCTGGAAACACCATATATTTT. The chain links TRBV5-1 to TRBJ1-3; D gene uncertain. With 1 base removed from V and 0 bases from J, the gap between germline ends came to 8 bases. The CDR3 runs to 15 residues. Germline V gene data show CDR1 as SGHRS and CDR2 as YFSETQ.

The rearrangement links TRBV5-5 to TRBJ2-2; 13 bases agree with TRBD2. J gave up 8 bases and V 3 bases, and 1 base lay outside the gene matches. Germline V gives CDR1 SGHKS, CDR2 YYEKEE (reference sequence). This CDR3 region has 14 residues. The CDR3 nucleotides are TGTGCCAGCAGCTGGACTAGCGGGGGAGGGGAGCTGTTTTTT. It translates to CASSWTSGGGELFF.

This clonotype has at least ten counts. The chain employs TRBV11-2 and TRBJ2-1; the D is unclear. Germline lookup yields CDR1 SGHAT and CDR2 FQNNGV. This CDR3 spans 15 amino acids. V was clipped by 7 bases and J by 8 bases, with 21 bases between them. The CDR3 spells CASTSPARLVDEQFF. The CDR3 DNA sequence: TGTGCCAGCACCTCCCCGGCTAGGCTGGTTGATGAGCAGTTCTTC. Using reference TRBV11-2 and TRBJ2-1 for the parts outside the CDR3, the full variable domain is EAGVAQSPRYKIIEKRQSVAFWCNPISGHATLYWYQQILGQGPKLLIQFQNNGVVDDSQLPKDRFSAERLKGVDSTLKIQPAKLEDSAVYLCASTSPARLVDEQFFGPGTRLTVL.

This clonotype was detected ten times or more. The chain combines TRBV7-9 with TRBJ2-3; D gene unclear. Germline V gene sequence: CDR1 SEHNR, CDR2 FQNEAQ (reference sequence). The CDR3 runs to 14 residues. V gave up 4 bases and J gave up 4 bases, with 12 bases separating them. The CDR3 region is CASSSHSFPDTQYF. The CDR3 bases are TGTGCCAGCAGCTCCCACAGCTTCCCAGATACGCAGTATTTT.

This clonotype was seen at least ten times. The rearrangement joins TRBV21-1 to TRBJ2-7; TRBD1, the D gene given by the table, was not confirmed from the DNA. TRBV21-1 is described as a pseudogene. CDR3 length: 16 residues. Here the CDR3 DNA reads TGTGCCAGCAGCAAGCCCGGGACCGAATTCTCCTACGAGCAGTACGTC. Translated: CASSKPGTEFSYEQYV.

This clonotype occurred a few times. CDR3 bases: TGCGCCAGCAGCTTCTTAGGGGTGGACACTGAAGCTTTCTTT. It encodes CASSFLGVDTEAFF. The V gene is TRBV5-1, the J gene TRBJ1-1; maybe TRBD1 (5 bases). Trimming took off 2 bases at V and 3 bases at J, with 11 bases between the two ends. This CDR3 has 14 residues. Germline CDR1 and CDR2: SGHRS and YFSETQ.

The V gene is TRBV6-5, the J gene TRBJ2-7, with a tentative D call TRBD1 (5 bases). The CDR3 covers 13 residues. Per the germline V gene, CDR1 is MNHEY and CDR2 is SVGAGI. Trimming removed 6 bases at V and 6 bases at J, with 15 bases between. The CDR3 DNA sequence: TGTGCCAGCAGCGATTACAGGACCCGCGAGCAGTACTTC. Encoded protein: CASSDYRTREQYF.

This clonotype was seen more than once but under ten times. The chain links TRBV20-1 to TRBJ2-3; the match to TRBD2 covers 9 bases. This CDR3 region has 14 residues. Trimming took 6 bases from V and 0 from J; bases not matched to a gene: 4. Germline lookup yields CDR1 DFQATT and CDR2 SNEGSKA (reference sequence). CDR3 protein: CSAARGGSTDTQYF. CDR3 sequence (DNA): TGCAGTGCCGCGCGGGGGGGTAGCACAGATACGCAGTATTTT.

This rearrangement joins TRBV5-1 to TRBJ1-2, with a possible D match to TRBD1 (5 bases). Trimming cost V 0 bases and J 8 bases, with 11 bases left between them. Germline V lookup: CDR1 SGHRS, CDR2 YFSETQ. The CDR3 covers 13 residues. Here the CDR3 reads CASSLGQGEGYTF. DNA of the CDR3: TGCGCCAGCAGCTTGGGGCAGGGCGAAGGCTACACCTTC.

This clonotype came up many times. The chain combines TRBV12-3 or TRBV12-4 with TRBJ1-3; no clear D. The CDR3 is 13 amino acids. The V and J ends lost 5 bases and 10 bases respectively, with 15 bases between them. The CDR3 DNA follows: TGTGCCAGCAGTACGAACTTAGATGGGACCATATATTTT. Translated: CASSTNLDGTIYF.

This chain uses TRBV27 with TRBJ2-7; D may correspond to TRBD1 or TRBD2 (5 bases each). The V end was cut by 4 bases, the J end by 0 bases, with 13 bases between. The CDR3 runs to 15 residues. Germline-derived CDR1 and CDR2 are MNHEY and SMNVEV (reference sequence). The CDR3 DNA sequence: TGTGCCAGCAGTTCGGACACGGGATTCTCCTACGAGCAGTACTTC. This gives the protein CASSSDTGFSYEQYF.

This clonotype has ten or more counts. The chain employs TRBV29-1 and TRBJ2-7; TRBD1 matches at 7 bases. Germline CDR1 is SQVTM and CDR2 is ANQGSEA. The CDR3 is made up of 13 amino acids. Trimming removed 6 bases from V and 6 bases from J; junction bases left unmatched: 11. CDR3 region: CSVKTGPSLEQYF. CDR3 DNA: TGCAGCGTGAAGACAGGGCCATCCCTCGAGCAGTACTTC.

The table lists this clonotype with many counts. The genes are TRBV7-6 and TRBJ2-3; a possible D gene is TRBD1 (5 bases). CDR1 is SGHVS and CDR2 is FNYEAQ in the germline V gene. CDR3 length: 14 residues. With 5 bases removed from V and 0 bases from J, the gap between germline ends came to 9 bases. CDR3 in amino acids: CASSRTGSTDTQYF. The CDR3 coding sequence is TGTGCCAGCAGCCGTACAGGCAGCACAGATACGCAGTATTTT.

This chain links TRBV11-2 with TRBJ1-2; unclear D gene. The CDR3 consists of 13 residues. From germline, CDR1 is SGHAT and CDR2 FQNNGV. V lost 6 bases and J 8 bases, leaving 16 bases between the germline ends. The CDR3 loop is CASRYTREGGYTF. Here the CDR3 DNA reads TGTGCCAGCAGATATACGAGGGAGGGAGGCTACACCTTC.